Below, 8 T cell receptor beta chains from the same sample are listed, as sequenced in a study of Graves' ophthalmopathy and Graves' hyperthyroidism. Amplification of TCR beta CDR3 regions used RNA transcripts. Second-round multiplex PCR came after first-round RT-PCR with HTBI primers. TCRdb re-called the multiplex PCR reads with MiXCR, one entry per CDR3 protein. There are a few hundred thousand distinct CDR3 sequences in the sample; roughly 17% occur only once, and approximately 2.4% lies in the top ten. Sequencing was performed on peripheral blood. The receptors were gathered from an adult woman with stable Graves' hyperthyroidism.

The table lists this clonotype with many counts. This rearrangement joins TRBV2 to TRBJ2-7; a possible D gene is TRBD1 (6 bases). Germline CDR1 and CDR2: SNHLY and FYNNEI. Trimming cost V 4 bases and J 0 bases, with 13 bases left between them. The CDR3 covers 15 residues. CDR3 sequence reads: CASSATGMSSYEQYF. DNA of the CDR3: TGTGCCAGCAGTGCAACAGGGATGAGCTCCTACGAGCAGTACTTC.

This clonotype appeared many times. The chain joins TRBV10-3 to TRBJ2-7, with 13 bases fitting TRBD2. V trimming: 3 bases; J trimming: 2 bases; junction bases outside the gene matches: 7. CDR1 ENHRY and CDR2 SYGVKD come from the germline V gene. CDR3 size: 17 residues. This CDR3 is CAISDPTSGRIAYEQYF. For the CDR3, the DNA is TGTGCCATCAGTGACCCGACTAGCGGGAGGATTGCCTACGAGCAGTACTTC.

This clonotype was detected only once. The chain combines TRBV12-3 or TRBV12-4 with TRBJ1-1, with TRBD1 matching over 7 bases. J lost 3 bases, V lost 0 bases, and 19 bases had no gene match. The CDR3 is 20 amino acids. The CDR3 sequence is CASSLAHPVGETGWYTEAFF. The CDR3, as DNA: TGTGCCAGCAGTTTAGCCCACCCCGTGGGGGAGACAGGGTGGTACACTGAAGCTTTCTTT.

The sample holds many counts of this clonotype. This sequence joins TRBV2 and TRBJ1-1, with TRBD1 as a possible D gene (6 bases). V was shortened by 6 bases and J by 0 bases, with 11 bases between the two germline ends. Germline V gives CDR1 SNHLY, CDR2 FYNNEI. The CDR3 runs 14 residues. CDR3 bases: TGTGCCAGCAGCCGGGACACCTTGAACACTGAAGCTTTCTTT. Its translation is CASSRDTLNTEAFF.

The table lists this clonotype with many counts. V gene TRBV6-1 combines with J gene TRBJ1-5; D is ambiguous. The germline gives CDR1 MNHNS, CDR2 SASEGT. CDR3 size: 13 residues. The germline V and J ends were trimmed by 8 bases and 0 bases, with 8 bases remaining between them. The CDR3 sequence is CASRQYSNQPQHF. Here the CDR3 DNA reads TGTGCCAGCCGTCAGTATAGCAATCAGCCCCAGCATTTT.

This clonotype was seen ten or more times. The chain recombines TRBV20-1 with TRBJ1-5; D remains unclear. CDR3 size: 14 residues. Germline-derived CDR1 and CDR2 are DFQATT and SNEGSKA (reference sequence). V lost 3 bases to trimming and J lost 2 bases, with 11 bases between them. The CDR3 region is CSASLGARNQPQHF. In nucleotides, the CDR3 is TGCAGTGCTAGTTTGGGAGCTCGCAATCAGCCCCAGCATTTT.

This clonotype has only one observation. This chain joins TRBV6-2 or TRBV6-3 and TRBJ2-7, with 9 bases fitting TRBD1. V shed 2 bases and J 2 bases; nucleotides not matched to a gene: 4. CDR3 length: 15 residues. Germline V CDR1 and CDR2: MNHEY, SVGEGT. As DNA, the CDR3 is TGTGCCAGCAGTTACCGGGGACAGGGTCCCTACGAGCAGTACTTC. Protein product: CASSYRGQGPYEQYF.

This clonotype was recorded at least ten times. V usage is TRBV5-1 and J usage is TRBJ2-7; D not resolved. Deletions cut 1 base from V and 4 bases from J, with 15 bases between. The CDR3 runs to 15 residues. The germline gives CDR1 SGHRS, CDR2 YFSETQ. The CDR3 DNA reads as TGCGCCAGCAGCTTGACACAGAAGACTTTATACGAGCAGTACTTC. It yields the protein CASSLTQKTLYEQYF.